This T cell receptor (beta chain) comes out of a study of blood T cell repertoires in COVID-19. Study background: Both acute and convalescent COVID-19 samples were obtained from the United States, Italy and Spain.

As handled by the study authors: Reference gene primer amplification gave estimated nucleated cell counts. The assay was immunoSEQ multiplex PCR, and TCRdb's table has in-frame clones only and misses some. The V and J calls and the clone size are those of that table, but D and trimming were determined from the DNA. Counted here are 40,000 to 45,000 clones, roughly 90% occurring once; the ten biggest clones make up about 12%. Germline values: CDR1 SGDLS, CDR2 YYNGEE. Trimming at V came to 5 bases and at J to 7 bases, leaving 7 bases not matched to a gene. There are 15 residues in the CDR3. Sequenced: peripheral blood. The genes are TRBV9 and TRBJ2-2; 11 positions match TRBD1. This clonotype was sampled from a human donor in a cohort sampled during active COVID-19. The CDR3 DNA follows: TGTGCCAGCAGGACGGGACAGGGGGTTAACGGGGAGCTGTTTTTT. This sequence encodes CASRTGQGVNGELFF.